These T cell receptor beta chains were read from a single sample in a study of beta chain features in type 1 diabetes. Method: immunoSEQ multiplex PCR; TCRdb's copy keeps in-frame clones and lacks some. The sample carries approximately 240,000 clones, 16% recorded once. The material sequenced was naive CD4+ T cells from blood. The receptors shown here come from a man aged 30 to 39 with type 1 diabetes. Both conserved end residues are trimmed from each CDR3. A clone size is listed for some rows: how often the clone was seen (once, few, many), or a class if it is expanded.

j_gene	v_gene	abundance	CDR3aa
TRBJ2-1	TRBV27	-	ASRVQGGTDEQF
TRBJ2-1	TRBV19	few	ASGSDRDNEQF
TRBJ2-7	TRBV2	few	ASNREYEQY
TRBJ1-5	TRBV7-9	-	ASSLQGDNQPQH
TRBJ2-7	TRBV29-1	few	SPLGSDYEQY
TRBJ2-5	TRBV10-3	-	AIRHTGEQETQY
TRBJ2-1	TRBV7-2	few	ASSRTRRAKNEQF
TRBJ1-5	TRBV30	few	AWSVRSNQPQH
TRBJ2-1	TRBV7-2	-	ASSLRLNEQF
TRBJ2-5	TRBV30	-	AWSVLGGEETQY
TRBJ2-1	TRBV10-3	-	AISEPQGNEQF
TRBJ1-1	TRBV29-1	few	SSPGQVNTEAF
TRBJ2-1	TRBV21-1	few	ASIPGIDEQF
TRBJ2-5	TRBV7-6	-	ASSLVQGAETQY
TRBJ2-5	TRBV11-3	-	ASSLGIQETQY
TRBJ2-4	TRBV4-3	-	ASSQEGGDIQY
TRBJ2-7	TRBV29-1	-	SVEAPDRTRSYEQY
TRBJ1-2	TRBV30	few	AQVRADGYT
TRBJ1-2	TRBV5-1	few	ASSPDGDSNYGYT
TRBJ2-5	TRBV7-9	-	ASSLGGGETQY
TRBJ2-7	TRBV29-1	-	SVAGTATEQY
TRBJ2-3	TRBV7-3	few	ASSPQGWGTDTQY
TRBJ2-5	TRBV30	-	AWRPAETQY
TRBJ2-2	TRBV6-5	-	ASVGQNTGELF
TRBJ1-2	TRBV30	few	AWSSAGLNYGYT
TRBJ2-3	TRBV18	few	ASSTLSTDTQY
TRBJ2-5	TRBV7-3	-	ASSLGKREGPETQY
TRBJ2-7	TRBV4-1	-	ASSRGGSYERQY
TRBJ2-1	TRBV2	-	ASDKQGSEQF
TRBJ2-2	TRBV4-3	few	ASSRVLAGDSGELF
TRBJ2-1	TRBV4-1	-	ASSDTRDRHEQF
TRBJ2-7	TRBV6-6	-	ASSPPRDRVTYEQY
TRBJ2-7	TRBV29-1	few	SVGRDRGFNEQY
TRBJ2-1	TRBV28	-	ASIRPSGSGEQF
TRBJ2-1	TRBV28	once	ASSIPLRLAGAF
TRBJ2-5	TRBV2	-	ASSELKVAQY
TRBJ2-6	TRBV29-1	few	SVEPGAGANVLT
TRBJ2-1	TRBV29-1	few	SVGLEGPGQF
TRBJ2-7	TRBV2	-	ASSVGAVEQY